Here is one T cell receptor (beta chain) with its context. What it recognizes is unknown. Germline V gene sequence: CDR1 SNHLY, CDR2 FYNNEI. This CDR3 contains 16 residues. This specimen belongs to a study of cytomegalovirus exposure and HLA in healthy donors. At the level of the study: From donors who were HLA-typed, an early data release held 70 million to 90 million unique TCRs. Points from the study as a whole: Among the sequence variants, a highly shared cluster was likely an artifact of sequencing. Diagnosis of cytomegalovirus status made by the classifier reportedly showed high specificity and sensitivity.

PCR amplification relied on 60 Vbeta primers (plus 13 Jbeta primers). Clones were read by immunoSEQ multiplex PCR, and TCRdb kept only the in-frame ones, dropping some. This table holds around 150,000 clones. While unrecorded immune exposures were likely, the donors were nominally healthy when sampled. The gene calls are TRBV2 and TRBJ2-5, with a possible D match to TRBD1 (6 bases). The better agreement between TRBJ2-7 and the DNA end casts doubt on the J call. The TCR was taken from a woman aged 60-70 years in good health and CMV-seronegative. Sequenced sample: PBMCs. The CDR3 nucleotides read TGTGCCAGCAGTGGCTACAGGGAAGAAGTGTCCTACGAGCAGTACTTC. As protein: CASSGYREEVSYEQYF.